This T cell receptor beta chain derives from a study of blood T cell repertoires in COVID-19. Seattle-derived patients entered the study during active infection and were followed longitudinally. Assay used: immunoSEQ multiplex PCR; TCRdb lists only in-frame clones, some missing. This sample has 150,000 to 200,000 clones; around 85% occur once, and the top ten carry approximately 11%. Germline trimming cut 3 bases from V and 3 bases from J; bases unmatched to any gene: 6. The CDR3 loop spans 16 amino acids. Germline loops: CDR1 MGHDK, CDR2 SYGVNS. This chain uses TRBV25-1 with TRBJ2-7, with 12 bases lining up with TRBD2. The TCR sequence derives from a woman aged 55-69 years with COVID-19, enrolled during active disease. Sequences were obtained from peripheral blood. CDR3 sequence reads: CASSDRLAGENYEQYF. The CDR3 nucleotides are TGTGCCAGCAGTGATCGACTAGCGGGAGAGAACTACGAGCAGTACTTC.